This T cell receptor beta chain originates from a study of blood T cells in healthy people across ages. Findings of the study overall: Naive CD4+ cell counts and diversity both ran higher in long-lived than in aged donors.

In its sample, this clonotype was seen a few times. Its antigen is currently unknown. Together with a sample-barcoded 5' primer, a J-beta primer mix was included in a second PCR lasting roughly 6 to 12 cycles. Via MiXCR, TCRdb re-called the 5' RACE reads, giving one row per CDR3 protein. This sample has about 1 million distinct CDR3 sequences, with less than 50% found just once. With 0 bases clipped from V and 4 bases from J, the junction kept 4 bases outside the gene matches. Germline loops: CDR1 DFQATT, CDR2 SNEGSKA (reference sequence). The CDR3 spans 14 residues. Sequencing was carried out using blood. The V call is TRBV20-1, the J call TRBJ2-5; 8 bases agree with TRBD1. The receptor was derived from a woman aged 55 to 70 in good health. The CDR3 reads CSARDGDRGETQYF. The CDR3 nucleotides are TGCAGTGCTAGAGATGGCGACAGGGGAGAGACCCAGTACTTC.